A selection of T cell receptor beta chains follows, all from one sample in a study of T-cell reconstitution after alpha-beta-depleted transplantation in children. TCRdb redid the calling of the PCR reads with MiXCR, one entry per CDR3 protein. Among 490,000 or so distinct CDR3 sequences listed, approximately 12% were seen once. Sequenced material: PBMCs from the stem cell graft donor, taken from the stem cell graft. These receptors all stem from a human donor who donated a stem cell graft to a child with combined immunodeficiency. CDR3s include the opening cysteine and the closing phenylalanine or tryptophan. Fields, in order: D gene, clone size, V gene, J gene, CDR3 protein, CDR3 DNA. The D gene is left open where the match is weak. Only some rows state a clone size, as once, few, many or a class for expanded clones.

d_gene: .; abundance: .; v_gene: TRBV11-2; j_gene: TRBJ2-5; CDR3aa: CASSLDWGPKETQYF; CDR3nt: TGTGCCAGCAGCTTAGATTGGGGGCCAAAAGAGACCCAGTACTTC
d_gene: .; abundance: many; v_gene: TRBV4-3; j_gene: TRBJ2-3; CDR3aa: CASSQDWQPSADTQYF; CDR3nt: TGCGCCAGCAGCCAAGATTGGCAGCCGTCCGCAGATACGCAGTATTTT
d_gene: .; abundance: .; v_gene: TRBV18; j_gene: TRBJ1-5; CDR3aa: CASSPGRRNQPQHF; CDR3nt: TGTGCCAGCTCACCCGGACGGAGGAATCAGCCCCAGCATTTT
d_gene: .; abundance: many; v_gene: TRBV12-3/TRBV12-4; j_gene: TRBJ1-2; CDR3aa: CASSFGGASGYTF; CDR3nt: TGTGCCAGCAGTTTTGGGGGGGCGAGTGGCTACACCTTC
d_gene: .; abundance: once; v_gene: TRBV12-3/TRBV12-4; j_gene: TRBJ1-2; CDR3aa: CASTITLNNGYTF; CDR3nt: TGTGCCAGCACCATTACACTTAACAATGGCTACACCTTC
d_gene: TRBD1; abundance: .; v_gene: TRBV12-3/TRBV12-4; j_gene: TRBJ2-5; CDR3aa: CASSRDSYQETQYF; CDR3nt: TGTGCCAGCAGCAGGGACAGCTACCAAGAGACCCAGTACTTC
d_gene: .; abundance: few; v_gene: TRBV12-3/TRBV12-4; j_gene: TRBJ2-5; CDR3aa: CASRPGGALETQYF; CDR3nt: TGTGCCAGTCGTCCTGGGGGGGCCCTAGAGACCCAGTACTTC
d_gene: .; abundance: few; v_gene: TRBV12-3/TRBV12-4; j_gene: TRBJ2-5; CDR3aa: CASRPSGTRETQYF; CDR3nt: TGTGCCAGCAGGCCGTCCGGGACGAGAGAGACCCAGTACTTC
d_gene: TRBD2; abundance: many; v_gene: TRBV11-2; j_gene: TRBJ2-2; CDR3aa: CASSPDSGYTGELFF; CDR3nt: TGTGCCAGCAGCCCCGATAGCGGGTACACCGGGGAGCTGTTTTTT
d_gene: TRBD1; abundance: few; v_gene: TRBV28; j_gene: TRBJ1-6; CDR3aa: CASRGTGFISPLHF; CDR3nt: TGTGCCAGCAGGGGGACAGGGTTTATTTCACCCCTCCACTTT
d_gene: .; abundance: .; v_gene: TRBV19; j_gene: TRBJ2-7; CDR3aa: CASSIDLGSYEQYF; CDR3nt: TGTGCCAGTAGTATCGATCTTGGCTCCTACGAGCAGTACTTC
d_gene: TRBD1; abundance: .; v_gene: TRBV12-3/TRBV12-4; j_gene: TRBJ2-5; CDR3aa: CARRDRENQETQYF; CDR3nt: TGTGCCAGGAGGGACAGGGAGAACCAAGAGACCCAGTACTTC
d_gene: .; abundance: few; v_gene: TRBV12-3/TRBV12-4; j_gene: TRBJ1-5; CDR3aa: CASSFRGTQPQHF; CDR3nt: TGTGCCAGCAGTTTCCGGGGAACTCAGCCCCAGCATTTT
d_gene: .; abundance: few; v_gene: TRBV4-3; j_gene: TRBJ2-2; CDR3aa: CAGSQELEPPNTGELFF; CDR3nt: TGCGCTGGCAGCCAAGAATTGGAGCCTCCGAACACCGGGGAGCTGTTTTTT
d_gene: .; abundance: few; v_gene: TRBV12-3/TRBV12-4; j_gene: TRBJ2-7; CDR3aa: CASSLYGGPWEQYF; CDR3nt: TGTGCCAGCAGTTTGTATGGGGGGCCTTGGGAGCAGTACTTC
d_gene: .; abundance: many; v_gene: TRBV4-1; j_gene: TRBJ1-1; CDR3aa: CASSQVGVGNTEAFF; CDR3nt: TGCGCCAGCAGCCAAGTCGGGGTGGGGAACACTGAAGCTTTCTTT
d_gene: .; abundance: few; v_gene: TRBV6-1; j_gene: TRBJ2-7; CDR3aa: CASTDRGTSYEQYF; CDR3nt: TGTGCCAGCACCGACAGAGGGACCTCCTACGAGCAGTACTTC
d_gene: TRBD1; abundance: few; v_gene: TRBV7-9; j_gene: TRBJ1-5; CDR3aa: CASRTTGVNQPQHF; CDR3nt: TGTGCCAGCAGGACGACAGGGGTCAATCAGCCCCAGCATTTT
d_gene: .; abundance: .; v_gene: TRBV7-2; j_gene: TRBJ2-2; CDR3aa: CASSRYRVPGELFF; CDR3nt: TGTGCCAGCAGCCGTTACAGGGTCCCCGGGGAGCTGTTTTTT
d_gene: TRBD1; abundance: few; v_gene: TRBV29-1; j_gene: TRBJ2-1; CDR3aa: CSVGGQGLYNEQFF; CDR3nt: TGCAGCGTTGGGGGACAGGGCCTATACAATGAGCAGTTCTTC
d_gene: .; abundance: few; v_gene: TRBV24-1; j_gene: TRBJ2-1; CDR3aa: CATSSAGLNEQFF; CDR3nt: TGTGCCACCAGTAGCGCAGGGCTTAATGAGCAGTTCTTC
d_gene: .; abundance: .; v_gene: TRBV6-5; j_gene: TRBJ2-7; CDR3aa: CASSHDSGEQYF; CDR3nt: TGTGCCAGCAGTCACGACAGTGGCGAGCAGTACTTC
d_gene: .; abundance: .; v_gene: TRBV2; j_gene: TRBJ2-3; CDR3aa: CATWKGDWSTDTQYF; CDR3nt: TGTGCCACCTGGAAGGGGGATTGGAGCACAGATACGCAGTATTTT
d_gene: TRBD2; abundance: few; v_gene: TRBV28; j_gene: TRBJ2-3; CDR3aa: CASSPTIAGGPEDTQYF; CDR3nt: TGTGCCAGCAGTCCCACTATAGCGGGGGGGCCGGAAGATACGCAGTATTTT
d_gene: TRBD1; abundance: few; v_gene: TRBV2; j_gene: TRBJ2-1; CDR3aa: CASSEALGGGYEQFF; CDR3nt: TGTGCCAGCAGTGAAGCGCTAGGGGGCGGCTATGAGCAGTTCTTC
d_gene: .; abundance: .; v_gene: TRBV11-1; j_gene: TRBJ2-4; CDR3aa: CASSLGGPGRGAKNIQYF; CDR3nt: TGTGCCAGCAGCTTAGGCGGTCCCGGTCGGGGGGCCAAAAACATTCAGTACTTC
d_gene: .; abundance: .; v_gene: TRBV6-7; j_gene: TRBJ1-1; CDR3aa: CASTRKQGLAIRSNTEAFF; CDR3nt: TGTGCCAGCACTAGGAAACAGGGTTTAGCCATTCGGTCGAACACTGAAGCTTTCTTT
d_gene: .; abundance: few; v_gene: TRBV4-3; j_gene: TRBJ2-1; CDR3aa: CASSQEPAENSYNEQFF; CDR3nt: TGCGCCAGCAGCCAAGAACCAGCGGAGAACTCCTACAATGAGCAGTTCTTC
d_gene: .; abundance: few; v_gene: TRBV2; j_gene: TRBJ2-5; CDR3aa: CASTLAETQYF; CDR3nt: TGTGCCAGCACTCTTGCAGAGACCCAGTACTTC
d_gene: .; abundance: .; v_gene: TRBV2; j_gene: TRBJ2-1; CDR3aa: CASSETRYNEQFF; CDR3nt: TGTGCCAGCAGTGAAACTCGCTACAATGAGCAGTTCTTC
d_gene: TRBD2; abundance: few; v_gene: TRBV4-3; j_gene: TRBJ2-5; CDR3aa: CASSQEAGTQETQYF; CDR3nt: TGCGCCAGCAGCCAAGAAGCGGGGACCCAAGAGACCCAGTACTTC
d_gene: .; abundance: few; v_gene: TRBV6-6; j_gene: TRBJ1-2; CDR3aa: CASSYLFNYGYTF; CDR3nt: TGTGCCAGCAGTTACTTATTTAACTATGGCTACACCTTC
d_gene: TRBD2; abundance: .; v_gene: TRBV6-5; j_gene: TRBJ2-7; CDR3aa: CASSYSASGFSYEQYF; CDR3nt: TGTGCCAGCAGTTACTCGGCTAGCGGCTTCTCCTACGAGCAGTACTTC
d_gene: .; abundance: many; v_gene: TRBV12-3/TRBV12-4; j_gene: TRBJ1-2; CDR3aa: CASSPGYGYTF; CDR3nt: TGTGCCAGCAGCCCCGGATATGGCTACACCTTC
d_gene: TRBD1; abundance: few; v_gene: TRBV5-1; j_gene: TRBJ1-6; CDR3aa: CASSLSGGRYNSPLHF; CDR3nt: TGCGCCAGCAGCTTGTCAGGGGGACGCTATAATTCACCCCTCCACTTT
d_gene: .; abundance: .; v_gene: TRBV4-3; j_gene: TRBJ1-6; CDR3aa: CASSQDGMLYSPLHF; CDR3nt: TGCGCCAGCAGCCAAGATGGTATGCTTTATTCACCCCTCCACTTT
d_gene: .; abundance: many; v_gene: TRBV12-5; j_gene: TRBJ2-7; CDR3aa: CASGSASGLKGEQYF; CDR3nt: TGTGCTAGTGGTTCAGCCTCGGGCTTAAAGGGAGAGCAGTACTTC
d_gene: TRBD2; abundance: many; v_gene: TRBV5-1; j_gene: TRBJ2-1; CDR3aa: CASSLDGAGGPPYNEQFF; CDR3nt: TGCGCCAGCAGCTTGGATGGGGCGGGAGGGCCCCCCTACAATGAGCAGTTCTTC
d_gene: .; abundance: few; v_gene: TRBV5-1; j_gene: TRBJ2-3; CDR3aa: CASSWGAGSDTQYF; CDR3nt: TGCGCCAGCAGCTGGGGGGCCGGCTCAGATACGCAGTATTTT
d_gene: TRBD1; abundance: many; v_gene: TRBV20-1; j_gene: TRBJ1-2; CDR3aa: CSAPGQGAPNYGYTF; CDR3nt: TGCAGTGCCCCGGGACAGGGGGCGCCTAACTATGGCTACACCTTC
d_gene: .; abundance: few; v_gene: TRBV27; j_gene: TRBJ1-2; CDR3aa: CASRAVGGYTF; CDR3nt: TGTGCCAGCAGGGCGGTGGGTGGCTACACCTTC
d_gene: TRBD2; abundance: many; v_gene: TRBV12-3/TRBV12-4; j_gene: TRBJ2-3; CDR3aa: CASSLARGLASPDTQYF; CDR3nt: TGTGCCAGCAGTTTAGCCCGGGGACTAGCATCCCCAGATACGCAGTATTTT
d_gene: .; abundance: .; v_gene: TRBV11-2; j_gene: TRBJ1-2; CDR3aa: CASSLDYLGGNGYTF; CDR3nt: TGTGCCAGCAGCTTAGATTACCTCGGGGGCAATGGCTACACCTTC
d_gene: TRBD2; abundance: many; v_gene: TRBV5-1; j_gene: TRBJ2-1; CDR3aa: CASSLRTSGRNEQFF; CDR3nt: TGCGCCAGCAGCTTGAGGACTAGCGGGAGAAATGAGCAGTTCTTC
d_gene: TRBD1; abundance: few; v_gene: TRBV7-8; j_gene: TRBJ2-2; CDR3aa: CASRRDRGLYTGELFF; CDR3nt: TGTGCCAGCCGAAGGGACAGGGGGCTTTACACCGGGGAGCTGTTTTTT
d_gene: .; abundance: many; v_gene: TRBV27; j_gene: TRBJ2-5; CDR3aa: CASMKGNGETQYF; CDR3nt: TGTGCCAGCATGAAGGGTAATGGAGAGACCCAGTACTTC
d_gene: .; abundance: few; v_gene: TRBV20-1; j_gene: TRBJ2-3; CDR3aa: CSARRNLVGDTQYF; CDR3nt: TGCAGTGCTAGGAGAAACTTAGTGGGAGATACGCAGTATTTT
d_gene: .; abundance: .; v_gene: TRBV13; j_gene: TRBJ1-4; CDR3aa: CASSSTGNNEKLFF; CDR3nt: TGTGCCAGCAGCTCGACGGGGAATAATGAAAAACTGTTTTTT
d_gene: .; abundance: many; v_gene: TRBV12-3/TRBV12-4; j_gene: TRBJ1-1; CDR3aa: CASSSDVNTEAFF; CDR3nt: TGTGCCAGCAGCTCCGACGTGAACACTGAAGCTTTCTTT
d_gene: TRBD2; abundance: many; v_gene: TRBV15; j_gene: TRBJ2-7; CDR3aa: CATSRDFQGREDSYEQYF; CDR3nt: TGTGCCACCAGCAGAGATTTTCAAGGGCGGGAGGACTCCTACGAGCAGTACTTC
d_gene: TRBD1; abundance: .; v_gene: TRBV6-5; j_gene: TRBJ2-7; CDR3aa: CASSYGQGRYEQYF; CDR3nt: TGTGCCAGCAGTTACGGACAGGGACGATACGAGCAGTACTTC
d_gene: .; abundance: once; v_gene: TRBV11-1; j_gene: TRBJ2-5; CDR3aa: CASSPRTVETQYF; CDR3nt: TGTGCCAGCAGCCCGAGGACAGTCGAGACCCAGTACTTC
d_gene: .; abundance: many; v_gene: TRBV7-8; j_gene: TRBJ2-1; CDR3aa: CASSLALGSSYNEQFF; CDR3nt: TGTGCCAGCAGCTTAGCGTTAGGGAGCTCCTACAATGAGCAGTTCTTC
d_gene: TRBD1; abundance: few; v_gene: TRBV7-9; j_gene: TRBJ1-5; CDR3aa: CASSLNPGQGGGQPQHF; CDR3nt: TGTGCCAGCAGCTTAAACCCTGGACAGGGAGGGGGACAGCCCCAGCATTTT
d_gene: TRBD2; abundance: few; v_gene: TRBV6-2/TRBV6-3; j_gene: TRBJ2-7; CDR3aa: CASSPLAGGQYEQYF; CDR3nt: TGTGCCAGCAGCCCACTAGCGGGAGGACAATACGAGCAGTACTTC
d_gene: .; abundance: few; v_gene: TRBV7-8; j_gene: TRBJ2-2; CDR3aa: CASSLSQGVPTNTGELFF; CDR3nt: TGTGCCAGCAGCTTATCCCAGGGTGTGCCTACGAACACCGGGGAGCTGTTTTTT
d_gene: .; abundance: .; v_gene: TRBV5-1; j_gene: TRBJ1-2; CDR3aa: CASSIDSGYGYTF; CDR3nt: TGCGCCAGCAGCATCGACAGCGGCTATGGCTACACCTTC
d_gene: TRBD1; abundance: .; v_gene: TRBV5-6; j_gene: TRBJ2-7; CDR3aa: CASSSGGAGYSYEQYF; CDR3nt: TGTGCCAGCAGCTCAGGGGGCGCCGGTTATTCCTACGAGCAGTACTTC